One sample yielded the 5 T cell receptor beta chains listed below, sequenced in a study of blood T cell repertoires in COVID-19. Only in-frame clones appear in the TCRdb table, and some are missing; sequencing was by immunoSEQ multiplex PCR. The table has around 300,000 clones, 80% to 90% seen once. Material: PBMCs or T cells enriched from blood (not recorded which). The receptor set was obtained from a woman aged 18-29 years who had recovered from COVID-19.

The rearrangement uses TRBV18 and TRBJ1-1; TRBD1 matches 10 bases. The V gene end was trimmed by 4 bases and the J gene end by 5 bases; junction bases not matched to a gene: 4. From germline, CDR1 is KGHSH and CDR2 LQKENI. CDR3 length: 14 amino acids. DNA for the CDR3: TGTGCCAGCTCACGGGACAGGGGATATACTGAAGCTTTCTTT. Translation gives CASSRDRGYTEAFF. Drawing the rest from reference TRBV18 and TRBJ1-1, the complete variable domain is NAGVMQNPRHLVRRRGQEARLRCSPMKGHSHVYWYRQLPEEGLKFMVYLQKENIIDESGMPKERFSAEFPKEGPSILRIQQVVRGDSAAYFCASSRDRGYTEAFFGQGTRLTVV.

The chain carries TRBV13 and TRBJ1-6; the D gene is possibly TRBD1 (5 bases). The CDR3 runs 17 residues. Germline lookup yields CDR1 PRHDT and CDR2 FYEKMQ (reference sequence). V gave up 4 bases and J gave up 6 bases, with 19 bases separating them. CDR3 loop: CASSSSWVDNPNSPLHF. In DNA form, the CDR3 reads TGTGCCAGCAGCTCAAGTTGGGTGGACAACCCTAATTCACCCCTCCACTTT.

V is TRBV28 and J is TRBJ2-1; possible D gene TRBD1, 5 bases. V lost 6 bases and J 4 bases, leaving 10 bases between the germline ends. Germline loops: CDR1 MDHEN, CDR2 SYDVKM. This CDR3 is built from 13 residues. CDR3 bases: TGTGCCAGCAGGCAGGGCTTTTACAATGAGCAGTTCTTC. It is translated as CASRQGFYNEQFF.

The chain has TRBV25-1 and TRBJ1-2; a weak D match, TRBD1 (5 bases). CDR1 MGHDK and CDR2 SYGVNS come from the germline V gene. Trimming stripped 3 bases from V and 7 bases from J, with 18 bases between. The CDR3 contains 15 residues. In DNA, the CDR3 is TGTGCCAGCAGTGATAGCGGGCAGGGAGGCAGTGGCTACACCTTC. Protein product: CASSDSGQGGSGYTF.

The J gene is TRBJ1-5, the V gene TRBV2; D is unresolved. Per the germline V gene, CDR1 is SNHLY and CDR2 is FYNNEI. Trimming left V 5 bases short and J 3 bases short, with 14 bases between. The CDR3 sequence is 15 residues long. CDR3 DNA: TGTGCCAGCAGTCTCCAGGAGGGTGCCAATCAGCCCCAGCATTTT. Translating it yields CASSLQEGANQPQHF.